Shown below are 15 T cell receptor beta chains from a single sample sequenced in a study of T cell responses to AZD1222 COVID-19 vaccine. Only in-frame clones appear in the TCRdb table, and some are missing; sequencing was by immunoSEQ multiplex PCR. The table includes just under 150,000 clones, around nine tenths detected once. The material was peripheral blood, obtained 28 days after the second AZD1222 dose. All receptors come from an adult who received the AZD1222 COVID-19 vaccine.

This chain links TRBV11-3 with TRBJ2-1; D uncertain. The V end lost 2 bases, the J end lost 6 bases, and 11 bases lay between the germline ends. The CDR3 sequence is 14 residues long. CDR1 SGHNT and CDR2 YENEEA come from the germline V gene. The CDR3 DNA reads as TGTGCCAGCAGCTTAAGTAATGCAGGCAATGAGCAGTTCTTC. It specifies CASSLSNAGNEQFF.

The table lists this clone with a few counts. The chain recombines TRBV15 with TRBJ1-4; no definite D call. Germline V gives CDR1 LNHNV, CDR2 YYDKDF (reference sequence). CDR3 size: 14 residues. With 1 base removed from V and 10 bases from J, the gap between germline ends came to 13 bases. CDR3 amino acids: CATSRGTRPVKLFF. As DNA, the CDR3 is TGTGCCACCAGCAGAGGGACCCGACCCGTAAAACTGTTTTTT.

The rearrangement joins TRBV4-1 to TRBJ2-7; 7 bases are shared with TRBD1. V lost 3 bases and J lost 0; bases outside the gene matches: 5. Germline V gives CDR1 MGHRA, CDR2 YSYEKL. The CDR3 extends over 15 amino acids. CDR3 sequence: CASSHTTGSSYEQYF. The CDR3 coding sequence is TGCGCCAGCAGCCATACGACAGGGAGCTCCTACGAGCAGTACTTC.

This chain connects TRBV7-3 to TRBJ2-1; 14 nucleotides align to TRBD2. The germline gives CDR1 SGHTA, CDR2 FQGTGA. The CDR3 is 18 residues long. V lost 4 bases to trimming and J lost 0 bases; unmatched junction nucleotides: 5. CDR3 residues: CASSSRGTSGSSYNEQFF. The CDR3 DNA follows: TGTGCCAGCAGCTCCCGGGGGACTAGCGGGAGCTCCTACAATGAGCAGTTCTTC.

The rearrangement joins TRBV2 to TRBJ2-5, with 11 bases aligning to TRBD1. CDR3 length equals 15 residues. Germline trimming cut 10 bases from V and 1 base from J; bases unmatched to any gene: 8. Germline loops: CDR1 SNHLY, CDR2 FYNNEI. The CDR3 coding sequence is TGTGCCACCCGGGGGGACAGGGGGATCCAAGAGACCCAGTACTTC. Translated: CATRGDRGIQETQYF. Full variable domain (outside the CDR3, taken from reference TRBV2 and TRBJ2-5): EPEVTQTPSHQVTQMGQEVILRCVPISNHLYFYWYRQILGQKVEFLVSFYNNEISEKSEIFDDQFSVERPDGSNFTLKIRSTKLEDSAMYFCATRGDRGIQETQYFGPGTRLLVL.

J is TRBJ2-1 and V is TRBV7-9; 8 nucleotides match TRBD2. This CDR3 contains 15 residues. Trimming removed 4 bases from V and 3 bases from J; junction bases left unmatched: 5. Per germline, CDR1 SEHNR and CDR2 FQNEAQ (reference sequence). The CDR3 reads CASSSSGTSYNEQFF. CDR3 bases: TGTGCCAGCAGCTCTTCCGGGACTAGCTACAATGAGCAGTTCTTC.

This clone was seen a single time. The chain carries TRBV11-3 and TRBJ2-5; TRBD1 matches at 8 bases. Germline V CDR1 and CDR2: SGHNT, YENEEA. The V segment lost 5 bases and the J segment 4 bases; nucleotides outside the gene matches: 9. The CDR3 has 15 amino acids. The CDR3 region is CASSPQGGTGETQYF. CDR3 DNA: TGTGCCAGCAGCCCCCAAGGGGGGACAGGAGAGACCCAGTACTTC. Drawing the rest from reference TRBV11-3 and TRBJ2-5, the complete variable domain is EAGVVQSPRYKIIEKKQPVAFWCNPISGHNTLYWYLQNLGQGPELLIRYENEEAVDDSQLPKDRFSAERLKGVDSTLKIQPAELGDSAVYLCASSPQGGTGETQYFGPGTRLLVL.

This chain links TRBV11-3 with TRBJ2-1; the D gene is possibly TRBD1 (6 bases). V gave up 5 bases and J gave up 8 bases, with 22 bases separating them. The CDR3 totals 16 residues. The germline V gene has CDR1 SGHNT and CDR2 YENEEA. Here the CDR3 reads CASSPDGTRILYEQFF. CDR3 coding DNA: TGTGCCAGCAGCCCCGACGGGACAAGGATTCTATATGAGCAGTTCTTC.

This sequence joins TRBV3-1 (or the pseudogene TRBV3-2) and TRBJ1-2, with D hard to call. The CDR3 has 20 amino acids. Deletions cut 1 base from V and 1 base from J, with 25 bases between. Germline V gives CDR1 LGHDT, CDR2 YNNKEL (reference sequence). The CDR3 DNA sequence: TGTGCCAGCAGCCAAGCACCGCCTCTGCCGTGCGAGGATGGTAACTATGGCTACACCTTC. Translation: CASSQAPPLPCEDGNYGYTF.

This clone appeared a single time. The V call is TRBV7-9, the J call TRBJ2-7; a weak D match, TRBD2 (6 bases). Trimming took 2 bases from V and 4 from J, leaving 12 bases between them. This CDR3 has 14 residues. Germline V gene lookup returns CDR1 SEHNR and CDR2 FQNEAQ (reference sequence). CDR3 nucleotides: TGTGCCAGCAGCTTACTCGGGAGCCAGTACGAGCAGTACTTC. It encodes CASSLLGSQYEQYF.

This sequence joins TRBV7-9 and TRBJ1-2; tentatively, D is TRBD1 (6 bases). This CDR3 spans 14 amino acids. Trimming left V 2 bases short and J 5 bases short, with 12 bases between. Germline CDR1 SEHNR, CDR2 FQNEAQ (reference sequence). The CDR3, as DNA: TGTGCCAGCAGCTTACGGGGGGGCGCATATGGCTACACCTTC. The encoded protein is CASSLRGGAYGYTF.

Here the CDR3 reads CATSRSENTEAFF. CDR3 bases: TGTGCCACCAGCAGGTCGGAGAACACTGAAGCTTTCTTT. The gene calls are TRBV15 and TRBJ1-1; the D is unclear. The germline V gene has CDR1 LNHNV and CDR2 YYDKDF (reference sequence). The CDR3 is 13 amino acids. V lost 3 bases and J lost 1, with 6 bases in between. Full variable domain (missing parts from reference TRBV15 and TRBJ1-1): DAMVIQNPRYQVTQFGKPVTLSCSQTLNHNVMYWYQQKSSQAPKLLFHYYDKDFNNEADTPDNFQSRRPNTSFCFLDIRSPGLGDTAMYLCATSRSENTEAFFGQGTRLTVV.

This chain links TRBV18 with TRBJ1-6, with D possibly TRBD1 on 5 matching bases. The germline gives CDR1 KGHSH, CDR2 LQKENI. This CDR3 spans 14 amino acids. With 3 bases removed from V and 7 bases from J, the gap between germline ends came to 10 bases. The CDR3 protein is CASSPQGENSPLHF. As DNA, the CDR3 is TGTGCCAGCTCACCGCAGGGTGAAAATTCACCCCTCCACTTT.

This chain uses TRBV2 with TRBJ2-3; D unclear. The CDR3 is made up of 14 amino acids. Trimming removed 7 bases at V and 2 bases at J, with 13 bases between. Germline loops: CDR1 SNHLY, CDR2 FYNNEI. The CDR3 nucleotides are TGTGCCAGCAATAAGTGGGCCTACACAGATACGCAGTATTTT. Translation gives CASNKWAYTDTQYF.

This clone was seen only once. The chain combines TRBV10-3 with TRBJ1-6, with 12 positions matching TRBD1. The V segment lost 6 bases and the J segment 9 bases; nucleotides outside the gene matches: 3. Germline CDR1 reads ENHRY; CDR2 reads SYGVKD. The CDR3 loop spans 14 amino acids. The DNA for the CDR3 is TGTGCCATCAGGGGGACAGGGGGCCCTTCACCCCTCCACTTT. This encodes CAIRGTGGPSPLHF.